One and the same sample provided the 26 T cell receptor beta chains below, sequenced in a study of human thymus T cells (dated by TCRdb to about 2020). Preparation of the library involved the immunoSEQ multiplex PCR assay. The table comes from immuneACCESS by way of TCRdb, which keeps in-frame sequences with V and J called. Part of the clones is missing from these tables; in studies checked, under half for an unresolved V gene and the rest for unknown reasons. The table for this sample lists about 78,000 clones; about 96% of them were counted only once. 0.031% of the sample goes to the ten largest clones. Thymus tissue was collected as surgical resects that were removed during corrective cardiac surgery. Sequenced: thymus tissue. Receptor source: a boy under two years old with a congenital heart defect but otherwise immunologically healthy.

V is TRBV4-2 and J is TRBJ2-3; D call uncertain. The V gene lost 7 bases and the J gene lost 6 bases, with 8 bases spanning the gap. There are 11 residues in the CDR3. Germline V gives CDR1 LGHNA, CDR2 YNFKEQ. The CDR3 region is CASKTADTQYF. The DNA of the CDR3 is TGTGCCAGCAAAACGGCGGATACGCAGTATTTT.

V gene TRBV7-9 combines with J gene TRBJ2-7; TRBD2 matches at 7 bases. The ends lost 1 base at V and 2 bases at J; junction bases unmatched: 8. This CDR3 spans 16 amino acids. CDR1 and CDR2 (germline): SEHNR, FQNEAQ (reference sequence). CDR3 nucleotide sequence: TGTGCCAGCAGCTTAGTGAAGGGAGGGCATCCCTACGAGCAGTACTTC. This translates into CASSLVKGGHPYEQYF. The whole variable domain, filled in from reference TRBV7-9 and TRBJ2-7, reads DTGVSQNPRHKITKRGQNVTFRCDPISEHNRLYWYRQTLGQGPEFLTYFQNEAQLEKSRLLSDRFSAERPKGSFSTLEIQRTEQGDSAMYLCASSLVKGGHPYEQYFGPGTRLTVT.

The genes are TRBV6-5 and TRBJ1-2, with 8 nucleotides matching TRBD1. CDR1 MNHEY and CDR2 SVGAGI come from the germline V gene. J was trimmed by 8 bases and V by 5 bases; bases with no gene match: 10. CDR3 length equals 14 residues. The CDR3 reads CASSLGTGRRGYTF. The CDR3 nucleotides read TGTGCCAGCAGTCTAGGGACAGGCCGTCGGGGCTACACCTTC.

The V gene is TRBV5-8, the J gene TRBJ1-2; the D is unclear. V gave up 2 bases and J gave up 12 bases, with 8 bases separating them. The CDR3 covers 10 residues. Germline CDR1 reads SGHTS; CDR2 reads YDEGEE. The chain's CDR3 is CASSLDPDTF. CDR3 nucleotides: TGTGCCAGCAGCTTAGATCCCGACACCTTC.

The chain uses TRBV14 and TRBJ2-2, with D perhaps matching TRBD1 (5 bases). Trimming took 0 bases from V and 1 from J, leaving 12 bases between them. Germline V gene data show CDR1 as SGHDN and CDR2 as FVKESK. The CDR3 length is 17 residues. In nucleotides, the CDR3 is TGTGCCAGCAGCCAAGATACCAGGGTGAAGAACACCGGGGAGCTGTTTTTT. Amino acid sequence: CASSQDTRVKNTGELFF.

The V call is TRBV5-1, the J call TRBJ1-4, with 9 bases that match TRBD1. V lost 4 bases to trimming and J lost 6 bases; unmatched junction nucleotides: 10. Germline CDR1 reads SGHRS; CDR2 reads YFSETQ. The length of the CDR3 is 16 residues. This CDR3 reads CASSRGQGPNYEKLFF. The DNA of the CDR3 is TGCGCCAGCAGCCGGGGACAGGGACCCAATTATGAAAAACTGTTTTTT.

This clone was recorded once. The gene calls are TRBV6-4 and TRBJ2-7; TRBD1 or TRBD2 may be the D gene (5 bases each). The CDR3 runs 14 residues. V gave up 6 bases and J gave up 2 bases, with 14 bases separating them. Germline-derived CDR1 and CDR2 are MRHNA and SNTAGT. DNA of the CDR3: TGTGCCAGCAGACAGAATGAGGGACCCTACGAGCAGTACTTC. Translated: CASRQNEGPYEQYF.

This clone was seen just once. The genes are TRBV7-8 and TRBJ2-3; TRBD2 is a possible D gene (6 bases). Germline assignment: CDR1 SGHVS and CDR2 FQNEAQ. Trimming shortened V by 5 bases and J by 4 bases, and 13 bases separated the two germline ends. The CDR3 sequence is 14 residues long. The CDR3 loop is CASSPLTSSDTQYF. For the CDR3, the DNA is TGTGCCAGCAGCCCCCTGACTAGTTCAGATACGCAGTATTTT.

CDR3 in amino acids: CASRTSSRTDTQYF. CDR3 bases: TGTGCCAGCAGGACTAGCAGCCGCACAGATACGCAGTATTTT. This sequence joins TRBV5-8 and TRBJ2-3; 7 bases line up with TRBD2. Germline V CDR1 and CDR2: SGHTS, YDEGEE. The V segment lost 5 bases and the J segment 1 base; nucleotides outside the gene matches: 4. The length of the CDR3 is 14 residues.

The V and J genes are TRBV18 and TRBJ1-5; TRBD1 matches at 11 bases. The CDR3 sequence is 18 residues long. CDR1 is KGHSH, CDR2 LQKENI, per germline. V dropped 4 bases and J dropped 7; count of bases not matched to a gene: 15. CDR3 nucleotides: TGTGCCAGCTCACACACGAACCCGGACAGGGGGCTATTACAGCCCCAGCATTTT. This codes for CASSHTNPDRGLLQPQHF.

The V gene is TRBV7-9, the J gene TRBJ2-5, with TRBD2 matching over 7 bases. Trimming at V came to 4 bases and at J to 5 bases, leaving 16 bases not matched to a gene. CDR3 length: 17 amino acids. The germline V gene has CDR1 SEHNR and CDR2 FQNEAQ (reference sequence). The CDR3 sequence is CASSYGLVHSHRETQYF. The CDR3, as DNA: TGTGCCAGCAGCTATGGACTAGTTCACTCCCATCGGGAGACCCAGTACTTC.

J is TRBJ2-7 and V is TRBV11-1; 9 bases fit TRBD1. Germline loops: CDR1 SGHAT, CDR2 FQDESV (reference sequence). Trimming at V came to 5 bases and at J to 3 bases, leaving 8 bases not matched to a gene. The CDR3 is made up of 15 amino acids. DNA for the CDR3: TGTGCCAGCAGCACCTTCCCGGGACAGGGCTACGAGCAGTACTTC. Its protein product is CASSTFPGQGYEQYF.

The chain carries TRBV18 and TRBJ2-3; D gene ambiguous. Germline-derived CDR1 and CDR2 are KGHSH and LQKENI. Trimming pared 4 bases from V and 3 bases from J, leaving 14 bases between. The CDR3 is 15 amino acids. The CDR3 DNA sequence: TGTGCCAGCTCACGACTTTTTATTAGGACAGATACGCAGTATTTT. It codes for CASSRLFIRTDTQYF. Combining the CDR3 with reference TRBV18 and TRBJ2-3 gives the whole variable domain NAGVMQNPRHLVRRRGQEARLRCSPMKGHSHVYWYRQLPEEGLKFMVYLQKENIIDESGMPKERFSAEFPKEGPSILRIQQVVRGDSAAYFCASSRLFIRTDTQYFGPGTRLTVL.

The J gene is TRBJ2-1, the V gene TRBV7-3; the match to TRBD2 covers 9 bases. With 7 bases clipped from V and 10 bases from J, the junction kept 14 bases outside the gene matches. The CDR3 runs to 15 residues. Germline V gene sequence: CDR1 SGHTA, CDR2 FQGTGA. The CDR3 protein is CASNPGLAPNEEQFF. The DNA of the CDR3 is TGTGCCAGCAACCCGGGACTAGCCCCAAACGAGGAGCAGTTCTTC. The variable domain in full, with the rest retrieved from reference TRBV7-3 and TRBJ2-1, is GAGVSQTPSNKVTEKGKYVELRCDPISGHTALYWYRQSLGQGPEFLIYFQGTGAADDSGLPNDRFFAVRPEGSVSTLKIQRTERGDSAVYLCASNPGLAPNEEQFFGPGTRLTVL.

The V call is TRBV27, the J call TRBJ1-3; D remains unclear. Trimming stripped 5 bases from V and 4 bases from J, with 12 bases between. Germline CDR1 and CDR2: MNHEY and SMNVEV (reference sequence). This CDR3 has 14 amino acids. CDR3 in amino acids: CASSPRGPGNTIYF. Here the CDR3 DNA reads TGTGCCAGCAGTCCGCGGGGTCCGGGAAACACCATATATTTT.

This chain connects TRBV5-8 to TRBJ1-1; weak D call: TRBD1 (6 bases). Germline CDR1 is SGHTS and CDR2 is YDEGEE. The V end was cut by 3 bases, the J end by 0 bases, with 18 bases between. This CDR3 is built from 17 residues. Written as DNA, the CDR3 is TGTGCCAGCAGCTGTCGAGCGGGGGGCCCGATGAACACTGAAGCTTTCTTT. Translated: CASSCRAGGPMNTEAFF. Full variable domain (rest looked up from reference TRBV5-8 and TRBJ1-1): EAGVTQSPTHLIKTRGQQATLRCSPISGHTSVYWYQQALGLGLQFLLWYDEGEERNRGNFPPRFSGRQFPNYSSELNVNALELEDSALYLCASSCRAGGPMNTEAFFGQGTRLTVV.

The V and J genes are TRBV19 and TRBJ1-5; D possibly corresponds to TRBD1 (6 bases). The CDR3 length is 17 residues. Per the germline V gene, CDR1 is LNHDA and CDR2 is SQIVND (reference sequence). The germline V and J ends were trimmed by 2 bases and 0 bases, with 14 bases remaining between them. The CDR3 bases are TGTGCCAGTAGTATACCTCCCGGGACACATAGCAATCAGCCCCAGCATTTT. Translation gives CASSIPPGTHSNQPQHF.

V gene TRBV28 combines with J gene TRBJ2-4, with D possibly being TRBD1 or TRBD2 (5 bases each). V shed 7 bases and J shed 7 bases, with 11 bases lying between them. The V gene's germline CDR1 is MDHEN and CDR2 SYDVKM. This CDR3 contains 12 residues. Written as DNA, the CDR3 is TGTGCCAGCACATTCAGGGAGAACATTCAGTACTTC. This gives the protein CASTFRENIQYF.

V and J are TRBV6-6 and TRBJ2-1; TRBD2 agrees at 7 bases. The CDR3 sequence is 14 residues long. Germline V CDR1 and CDR2: MNHNY, SVGAGI (reference sequence). Germline trimming cut 8 bases from V and 4 bases from J; bases unmatched to any gene: 8. CDR3 DNA sequence: TGTGCCAGCTATACGGGGCGGGGGTACAATGAGCAGTTCTTC. Encoded protein: CASYTGRGYNEQFF.

The chain combines TRBV6-5 with TRBJ1-5; maybe TRBD1 (6 bases). Per the germline V gene, CDR1 is MNHEY and CDR2 is SVGAGI. The CDR3 spans 12 residues. The V gene lost 11 bases and the J gene lost 2 bases, with 10 bases spanning the gap. CDR3: CARAGGNQPQHF. CDR3 nucleotides: TGTGCCCGTGCAGGGGGCAATCAGCCCCAGCATTTT.

About this clone: The junction does not match germline at one end; this may be a read error. The chain has TRBV14 and TRBJ2-7; 8 nucleotides line up with TRBD1. The CDR3 loop spans 16 amino acids. Germline V gene lookup returns CDR1 SGHDN and CDR2 FVKESK. The CDR3 spells CASSQEVRDRSSEQYF. The CDR3 DNA reads as TGTGCCAGCAGCCAAGAAGTCAGGGACAGGTCCTCCGAGCAGTACTTC.

This chain joins TRBV18 and TRBJ1-2, with D tentatively TRBD1 (6 bases). The CDR3 length is 20 residues. Trimming removed 3 bases at V and 2 bases at J, with 28 bases between. The germline V gene encodes CDR1 KGHSH and CDR2 LQKENI. This chain's CDR3 is CASSPFGSGSRDTENYGYTF. CDR3 nucleotide sequence: TGTGCCAGCTCACCGTTTGGAAGTGGTAGCCGGGACACTGAAAACTATGGCTACACCTTC.

This sequence joins TRBV14 and TRBJ2-3; tentatively, D is TRBD1 (5 bases). V gave up 1 base and J gave up 1 base, with 9 bases separating them. The CDR3 has 15 residues. Germline CDR1 is SGHDN and CDR2 is FVKESK. The CDR3 reads CASSQGRRGTDTQYF. CDR3 in DNA: TGTGCCAGCAGCCAAGGGCGCAGGGGCACAGATACGCAGTATTTT.

This chain uses TRBV5-6 with TRBJ2-7, with 13 bases matching TRBD2. Germline V CDR1 and CDR2: SGHDT, YYEEEE. CDR3 size: 17 residues. J gave up 5 bases and V 3 bases, and 11 bases lay outside the gene matches. CDR3 in amino acids: CASSSPDRGTSGNEQYF. CDR3 DNA sequence: TGTGCCAGCAGCTCCCCCGACAGGGGGACTAGCGGGAACGAGCAGTACTTC.

The rearrangement joins TRBV7-2 to TRBJ2-7, with 7 bases identical to TRBD2. Germline CDR1 and CDR2: SGHTA and FQGNSA. The CDR3 runs 18 residues. After removal of 5 bases from V and 2 bases from J, the junction contained 18 bases not matched to a gene. The CDR3 DNA is TGTGCCAGCAGCCCCGGGGGTGGGAGGGGAGAACCCCCCTACGAGCAGTACTTC. Translation: CASSPGGGRGEPPYEQYF.

The J gene is TRBJ2-3, the V gene TRBV12-5; D might be TRBD2 (6 bases). The V end lost 3 bases, the J end lost 5 bases, and 18 bases lay between the germline ends. The length of the CDR3 is 16 residues. Per the germline V gene, CDR1 is LGHNT and CDR2 is FRNRAP. The DNA for the CDR3 is TGTGCTAGTGGTTTAGGACCGGGGGTTTGGAAAGATACGCAGTATTTT. Protein product: CASGLGPGVWKDTQYF.